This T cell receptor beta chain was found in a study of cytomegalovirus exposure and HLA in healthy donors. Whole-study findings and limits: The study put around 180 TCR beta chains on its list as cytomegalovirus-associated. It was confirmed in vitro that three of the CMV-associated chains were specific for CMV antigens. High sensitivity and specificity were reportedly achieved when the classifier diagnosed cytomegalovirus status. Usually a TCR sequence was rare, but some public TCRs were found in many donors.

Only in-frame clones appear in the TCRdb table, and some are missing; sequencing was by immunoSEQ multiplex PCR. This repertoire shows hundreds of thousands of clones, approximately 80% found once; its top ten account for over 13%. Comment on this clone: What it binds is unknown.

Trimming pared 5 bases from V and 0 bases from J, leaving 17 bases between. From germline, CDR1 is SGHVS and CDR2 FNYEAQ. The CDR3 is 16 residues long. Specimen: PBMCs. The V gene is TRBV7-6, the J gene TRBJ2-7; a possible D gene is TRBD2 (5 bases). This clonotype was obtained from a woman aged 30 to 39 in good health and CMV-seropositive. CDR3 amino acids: CASSPIVAGGSYEQYF. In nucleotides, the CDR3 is TGTGCCAGCAGCCCCATAGTGGCTGGAGGCTCCTACGAGCAGTACTTC.